The clone carrying this T cell receptor beta chain is labeled medium-sized. Its specificity is not known. Graft material was processed, releasing intraepithelial and lamina propria lymphocytes. Produced via immunoSEQ multiplex PCR; TCRdb's table is partial and in-frame only. In the table there are approximately 15,000 clones, around three fifths of which are singletons. The data are from a study of graft-versus-host responses after intestinal transplantation. Germline CDR1 and CDR2: LNHDA and SQIVND (reference sequence). This CDR3 spans 15 amino acids. V dropped 7 bases and J dropped 0 bases, with 13 bases sitting between them. Study observations and caveats: Early declines in HvG clones that occurred post-transplant were associated with peak circulating GvH clone levels. GvH clones were found in recipient marrow; some appeared first in ileum or blood.

This clonotype was sampled from a human patient who received an intestinal transplant, so some T cells may come from the graft donor. The input for sequencing was ileum tissue, taken 524 days after transplant. V is TRBV19 and J is TRBJ1-5; D gene uncertain. DNA for the CDR3: TGTGCCAGTACCCTACAGTCATATAGCAATCAGCCCCAGCATTTT. It is translated as CASTLQSYSNQPQHF. Full variable domain (outside the CDR3, taken from reference TRBV19 and TRBJ1-5): DGGITQSPKYLFRKEGQNVTLSCEQNLNHDAMYWYRQDPGQGLRLIYYSQIVNDFQKGDIAEGYSVSREKKESFPLTVTSAQKNPTAFYLCASTLQSYSNQPQHFGDGTRLSIL.